This paragraph reports one T cell receptor beta chain. Its antigen is not identified. This is likely an artifact of a read error, given a far larger clone one base away. These data belong to a study of shared clonotypes between healthy human individuals. Per germline, CDR1 SGHRS and CDR2 YFSETQ. V was pared by 3 bases and J by 10 bases, with 9 bases of the junction left unmatched. This CDR3 region has 13 residues. Some clones are missing from TCRdb's copy, which holds only in-frame ones; the method was immunoSEQ multiplex PCR. The sample yields roughly 500,000 clones, more than 65% seen once. Study-wide findings and caveats: It was the few donors that limited the genetic and exposure-history diversity represented.

This chain joins TRBV5-1 and TRBJ1-2; 7 bases fit TRBD1. The receptor was isolated from a middle-aged woman in good health. Some clones in this sample may be carry-over from other donors' samples. Sequenced material: PBMCs. The CDR3 nucleotides read TGCGCCAGCAGCTCACCGGGACAGCATGACTACACCTTC. Residues: CASSSPGQHDYTF.